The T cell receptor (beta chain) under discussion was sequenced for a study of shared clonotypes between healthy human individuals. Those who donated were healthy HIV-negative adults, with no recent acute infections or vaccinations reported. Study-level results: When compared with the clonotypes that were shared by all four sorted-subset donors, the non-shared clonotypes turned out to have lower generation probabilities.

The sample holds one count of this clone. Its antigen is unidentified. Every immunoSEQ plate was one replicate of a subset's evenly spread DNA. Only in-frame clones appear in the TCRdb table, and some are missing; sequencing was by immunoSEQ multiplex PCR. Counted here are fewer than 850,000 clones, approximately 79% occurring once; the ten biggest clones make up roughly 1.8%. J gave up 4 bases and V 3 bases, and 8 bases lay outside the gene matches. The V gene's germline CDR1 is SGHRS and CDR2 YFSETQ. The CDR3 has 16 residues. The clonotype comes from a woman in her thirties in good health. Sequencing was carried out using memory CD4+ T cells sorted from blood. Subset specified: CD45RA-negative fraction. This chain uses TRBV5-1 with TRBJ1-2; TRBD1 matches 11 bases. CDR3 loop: CASSSRDRGSGYGYTF. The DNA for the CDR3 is TGCGCCAGCAGCTCCCGGGACAGGGGGTCGGGCTATGGCTACACCTTC.